The 19 T cell receptor beta chains given below trace back to one sample, sequenced in a study of T-cell reconstitution after alpha-beta-depleted transplantation in children. The library targeted TCRbeta and was prepared with unique molecular identifiers. MiXCR, run by TCRdb on the PCR reads, gives a single entry per CDR3 protein. The sample holds approximately 430,000 distinct CDR3 sequences, 15% to 20% seen once. The specimen was PBMCs, mostly from graft donor cells, collected 360 days after TCRalphabeta/CD19-depleted stem cell transplant. These receptors came from a boy younger than two who had a stem cell transplant for Wiskott-Aldrich syndrome, so the T cells may come from the graft donor.

DNA for the CDR3: TGCGCCAGCAGCTTGGACGGACAGTACAATGAGCAGTTCTTC. Protein product: CASSLDGQYNEQFF. This chain links TRBV5-1 with TRBJ2-1; the D gene is possibly TRBD1 (6 bases). The length of the CDR3 is 14 residues. V shed 0 bases and J shed 4 bases, with 8 bases lying between them. The germline CDR1 and CDR2 sequences are SGHRS and YFSETQ.

This clonotype was detected only a few times. A read error may produce the germline difference seen at one junction end. The J gene is TRBJ2-1, the V gene TRBV5-1; D is undetermined. The length of the CDR3 is 13 residues. Germline CDR1 reads SGHRS; CDR2 reads YFSETQ. CDR3 DNA sequence: TGCGCCAGCAGGTTGGTATCTGGGAATGAGCAGTTCTTC. Encoded protein: CASRLVSGNEQFF.

This clonotype has only a few counts. The V and J genes are TRBV12-3 or TRBV12-4 and TRBJ2-1; D not resolved. The V end was cut by 7 bases, the J end by 2 bases, with 12 bases between. This CDR3 is 14 amino acids long. The CDR3 DNA is TGTGCCAGCACTCCTTTTCCCGCCTACAATGAGCAGTTCTTC. Translated: CASTPFPAYNEQFF.

The V and J genes are TRBV5-1 and TRBJ2-2; D is possibly TRBD1 (5 bases). Germline V gene data show CDR1 as SGHRS and CDR2 as YFSETQ. V was trimmed by 4 bases and J by 4 bases, leaving 11 bases between them. This CDR3 is built from 14 residues. CDR3 DNA: TGCGCCAGCAGCCTGGGGCCCCTCACCGGGGAGCTGTTTTTT. It is translated as CASSLGPLTGELFF.

The rearrangement links TRBV3-1 to TRBJ1-3; D not certain. CDR3 length: 14 amino acids. V was cut by 2 bases and J by 0 bases, with 5 bases left in between. Per germline, CDR1 LGHDT and CDR2 YNNKEL (reference sequence). CDR3 protein: CASSQFFSGNTIYF. In nucleotides, the CDR3 is TGTGCCAGCAGCCAATTTTTCTCTGGAAACACCATATATTTT.

This clonotype was detected ten times or more. The CDR3 sequence: CASSSYPGQGLKYF. CDR3 coding DNA: TGTGCCAGCAGCTCATATCCCGGACAGGGGTTGAAGTACTTC. The chain uses TRBV7-9 and TRBJ2-7; TRBD1 matches at 9 bases. The germline gives CDR1 SEHNR, CDR2 FQNEAQ (reference sequence). The length of the CDR3 is 14 residues. J lost 11 bases, V lost 4 bases, and 12 bases had no gene match.

In this sample, this clonotype turned up a few times. The rearrangement uses TRBV5-5 and TRBJ2-1; TRBD2 is a possible D gene (5 bases). Germline V gives CDR1 SGHKS, CDR2 YYEKEE (reference sequence). The CDR3 length is 15 residues. Trimming pared 4 bases from V and 4 bases from J, leaving 15 bases between. The CDR3 bases are TGTGCCAGCAGCGCCCCGGCGGGTCTTTACAATGAGCAGTTCTTC. Its translation is CASSAPAGLYNEQFF.

This clonotype was seen a handful of times. One end of the junction is discordant with germline, which a read error may explain. This rearrangement joins TRBV6-1 to TRBJ2-1; 8 positions match TRBD1. The V gene's germline CDR1 is MNHNS and CDR2 SASEGT. This CDR3 comprises 16 residues. CDR3 sequence reads: CASREATGGPINEQFF. CDR3 coding DNA: TGTGCCAGCAGAGAAGCCACAGGGGGACCTATCAATGAGCAGTTCTTC.

The chain has TRBV5-1 and TRBJ2-3, with TRBD1 as a possible D gene (6 bases). CDR3 length: 15 residues. Trimming pared 3 bases from V and 4 bases from J, leaving 15 bases between. The germline V gene encodes CDR1 SGHRS and CDR2 YFSETQ. The CDR3 DNA reads TGCGCCAGCAGCTCGGGACAAGTTGGCGCAGATACGCAGTATTTT. Its protein product is CASSSGQVGADTQYF.

This chain links TRBV20-1 with TRBJ2-7, with D perhaps TRBD2 (5 bases). The CDR3 covers 14 residues. Germline CDR1 and CDR2: DFQATT and SNEGSKA (reference sequence). The ends were cut back, 0 bases at V and 3 bases at J, with 12 bases in the middle. CDR3 coding DNA: TGCAGTGCTAGAGATCAGCGGAGATACTACGAGCAGTACTTC. Protein: CSARDQRRYYEQYF.

This clonotype has more than one count but fewer than ten. The chain employs TRBV7-2 and TRBJ1-5, with D possibly matching TRBD1 (5 bases). Germline CDR1 is SGHTA and CDR2 is FQGNSA. V lost 4 bases, J lost 5 bases, and 9 bases lay in between. This CDR3 is 13 amino acids long. The CDR3 region has the DNA TGTGCCAGCAGCTCCTGGGGGGATCAGCCCCAGCATTTT. Protein sequence: CASSSWGDQPQHF. Drawing the rest from reference TRBV7-2 and TRBJ1-5, the complete variable domain is GAGVSQSPSNKVTEKGKDVELRCDPISGHTALYWYRQSLGQGLEFLIYFQGNSAPDKSGLPSDRFSAERTGGSVSTLTIQRTQQEDSAVYLCASSSWGDQPQHFGDGTRLSIL.

Only a few counts were recorded for this clonotype. The chain combines TRBV6-2 or TRBV6-3 with TRBJ2-4; 9 bases align to TRBD2. Germline values: CDR1 MNHEY, CDR2 SVGEGT. J lost 10 bases, V lost 3 bases, and 7 bases had no gene match. The CDR3 is made up of 14 amino acids. The CDR3 DNA sequence: TGTGCCAGCAGTTATCTCCTAGCGGGGAGAATTCAGTACTTC. It codes for CASSYLLAGRIQYF.

This clonotype was detected a few times. This rearrangement joins TRBV20-1 to TRBJ2-1; TRBD2 aligns across 8 bases. Germline V CDR1 and CDR2: DFQATT, SNEGSKA (reference sequence). There are 15 residues in the CDR3. Trimming took 5 bases from V and 5 from J; bases not matched to a gene: 11. The CDR3 coding sequence is TGCAGTGCTGAACAAACTAGCGGAAGGAACAATGAGCAGTTCTTC. It is translated as CSAEQTSGRNNEQFF.

CDR3 sequence reads: CASSPLKREGNNEQFF. The CDR3 nucleotides are TGTGCCAGCAGCCCCCTCAAGCGGGAGGGGAACAATGAGCAGTTCTTC. The chain recombines TRBV6-2 or TRBV6-3 with TRBJ2-1; TRBD2 matches 10 bases. The ends lost 6 bases at V and 5 bases at J; junction bases unmatched: 10. CDR1 and CDR2 (germline): MNHEY, SVGEGT. CDR3 length: 16 amino acids.

This clonotype occurred a few times. In DNA form, the CDR3 reads TGCGCCAGCAGCAGAGGGGGCCTCTCTGGGGCCAACGTCCTGACTTTC. Amino acid sequence: CASSRGGLSGANVLTF. The chain is built from TRBV5-1 and TRBJ2-6, with 7 bases that match TRBD1. Looked up from germline, CDR1 is SGHRS and CDR2 is YFSETQ. With V trimmed by 4 bases and J by 0 bases, 4 bases remained unmatched. CDR3 length: 16 residues.

This clonotype was detected only a few times. The J gene is TRBJ2-2, the V gene TRBV3-1, with 8 bases matching TRBD1. V gave up 2 bases and J gave up 3 bases; unmatched junction bases: 2. Germline V CDR1 and CDR2: LGHDT, YNNKEL (reference sequence). This CDR3 has 15 residues. The CDR3 protein is CASSQRTGYTGELFF. DNA for the CDR3: TGTGCCAGCAGCCAAAGGACAGGGTACACCGGGGAGCTGTTTTTT.

There are a few counts of this clonotype. The chain joins TRBV24-1 to TRBJ2-2; D could derive from TRBD1 or TRBD2 (6 bases each). CDR3 length equals 13 residues. CDR1 and CDR2 from the germline V gene are KGHDR and SFDVKD. V was trimmed by 9 bases and J by 4 bases, leaving 11 bases between them. Here the CDR3 reads CATSRGPTGELFF. Written as DNA, the CDR3 is TGTGCCACCTCTCGGGGGCCCACCGGGGAGCTGTTTTTT.

This clonotype was detected ten times or more. V is TRBV9 and J is TRBJ1-3; tentatively, D is TRBD1 (5 bases). The V gene's germline CDR1 is SGDLS and CDR2 YYNGEE. V was trimmed by 4 bases and J by 2 bases, leaving 16 bases between them. This CDR3 has 16 amino acids. The CDR3 DNA reads as TGTGCCAGCAGCAGGCGTTCCGTGACAGCTGGAAACACCATATATTTT. Residues: CASSRRSVTAGNTIYF.

This clonotype was observed a few times. V is TRBV6-1 and J is TRBJ1-6; D unresolved. V lost 6 bases, J lost 0 bases, and 15 bases lay in between. Germline CDR1 MNHNS, CDR2 SASEGT. This CDR3 has 17 amino acids. The CDR3 sequence is CASSRGRMSSYNSPLHF. CDR3 bases: TGTGCCAGCAGCCGAGGACGGATGAGCTCCTATAATTCACCCCTCCACTTT.